Presented here are 27 T cell receptor beta chains from one specimen sequenced in a study of early T cells in non-severe SARS-CoV-2 infection. TCRdb re-called the 5' RACE reads through MiXCR, storing one row per CDR3 protein. Here the sample spans about 50,000 distinct CDR3 sequences, roughly 6.2% being singletons. The material was whole blood, obtained at baseline. These receptors originate from an adult who was a healthcare worker with PCR-confirmed SARS-CoV-2 infection or an uninfected control (not recorded which).

Turning to this clonotype: This may be a read error, as it is one base from a much larger clone. The CDR3 loop reads CASSSAGTAVSEQYF. CDR3 DNA sequence: TGTGCCAGCAGCTCGGCCGGGACGGCCGTTAGTGAGCAGTACTTC. The chain joins TRBV11-2 to TRBJ2-1; D possibly uses TRBD1 or TRBD2 (5 bases each). The J call is in doubt because the DNA end fits TRBJ2-7 better. The CDR3 has 15 residues. Germline-derived CDR1 and CDR2 are SGHAT and FQNNGV.

This clonotype was counted many times. This sequence joins TRBV7-6 and TRBJ2-3; D assignment may be TRBD1 or TRBD2 (5 bases each). From germline, CDR1 is SGHVS and CDR2 FNYEAQ. The CDR3 consists of 15 residues. Deletions cut 6 bases from V and 6 bases from J, with 19 bases between. CDR3 amino acids: CASRSGTHTMDTQYF. Here the CDR3 DNA reads TGTGCCAGCAGGTCAGGGACCCACACGATGGATACGCAGTATTTT.

This clonotype was counted ten times or more. The chain joins TRBV6-1 to TRBJ2-3; 9 bases are a match to TRBD2. Unmatched junction bases numbered 4, after V lost 4 bases and J lost 5 bases. Germline CDR1 and CDR2: MNHNS and SASEGT. This CDR3 region has 14 residues. The CDR3 DNA reads as TGTGCCAGCAGTGTAGCGGGAGTCGAAGATACGCAGTATTTT. It encodes CASSVAGVEDTQYF.

The chain combines TRBV29-1 with TRBJ2-2; D not resolved. This CDR3 spans 14 amino acids. The V gene lost 4 bases and the J gene lost 1 base, with 10 bases spanning the gap. CDR1 is SQVTM and CDR2 is ANQGSEA in the germline V gene. Here the CDR3 DNA reads TGCAGCGTTGTCATAGAAAAGAACACCGGGGAGCTGTTTTTT. Protein product: CSVVIEKNTGELFF.

This chain links TRBV27 with TRBJ1-5; the D gene is possibly TRBD1 (5 bases). The CDR3 loop spans 15 amino acids. Trimming took 3 bases from V and 1 from J, leaving 10 bases between them. In germline, CDR1 is MNHEY, CDR2 SMNVEV (reference sequence). The CDR3: CASSFLPGSNQPQHF. The DNA for the CDR3 is TGTGCCAGCAGTTTCTTGCCAGGGAGCAATCAGCCCCAGCATTTT.

The table lists this clonotype with a few counts. V is TRBV7-6 and J is TRBJ2-3; possible D gene TRBD1, 6 bases. V lost 1 base to trimming and J lost 5 bases, with 22 bases between them. The germline V gene has CDR1 SGHVS and CDR2 FNYEAQ. The CDR3 runs to 18 residues. This CDR3 reads CASSLDLGWDTREDTQYF. The CDR3 DNA sequence: TGTGCCAGCAGCTTAGATCTAGGATGGGACACCCGGGAAGATACGCAGTATTTT.

The V and J genes are TRBV7-3 and TRBJ2-1, with 7 bases that match TRBD2. The J segment lost 5 bases and the V segment lost 1 base, leaving 11 bases of the junction unmatched. The germline V gene has CDR1 SGHTA and CDR2 FQGTGA. The CDR3 is 17 amino acids. CDR3 sequence reads: CASSLRAGLADNNEQFF. CDR3 DNA sequence: TGTGCCAGCAGCTTAAGGGCTGGGCTAGCGGATAACAATGAGCAGTTCTTC.

Comments on this clonotype: Being one base from a much bigger clone, this may be a read error. The chain employs TRBV7-3 and TRBJ2-3; D gene unclear. This CDR3 has 18 amino acids. Germline assignment: CDR1 SGHTA and CDR2 FQGTGA. The CDR3: CASSLTGFVEESTDMQYF. The CDR3 coding sequence is TGTGCCAGCAGCTTAACCGGGTTTGTGGAAGAAAGCACAGATATGCAGTATTTT.

CDR3 nucleotide sequence: TGTGCCAGCAGTTTATTACAGAACACAGATACGCAGTATTTT. Residues: CASSLLQNTDTQYF. This rearrangement joins TRBV28 to TRBJ2-3; D uncertain. This CDR3 is built from 14 residues. Trimming shortened V by 1 base and J by 2 bases, and 7 bases separated the two germline ends. In germline, CDR1 is MDHEN, CDR2 SYDVKM.

This clonotype was counted ten times or more. The genes are TRBV28 and TRBJ1-2; tentative D call: TRBD1 (6 bases). Germline V lookup: CDR1 MDHEN, CDR2 SYDVKM. The CDR3 runs 12 residues. V lost 6 bases and J lost 7, with 12 bases in between. CDR3 protein: CASRAGAVGYTF. The CDR3 nucleotides are TGTGCCAGCAGGGCAGGGGCGGTTGGCTACACCTTC.

The chain carries TRBV13 and TRBJ1-4; possible D gene TRBD1, 6 bases. The CDR3 extends over 16 amino acids. Germline loops: CDR1 PRHDT, CDR2 FYEKMQ (reference sequence). V was trimmed by 5 bases and J by 4 bases, leaving 17 bases between them. CDR3 protein: CASSNTMDSHNEKLFF. Written as DNA, the CDR3 is TGTGCCAGCAGCAATACAATGGACAGCCATAATGAAAAACTGTTTTTT.

This clonotype was detected many times. J is TRBJ2-4 and V is TRBV18; tentative D call: TRBD1 (7 bases). Per the germline V gene, CDR1 is KGHSH and CDR2 is LQKENI. V was pared by 4 bases and J by 1 base, with 17 bases between. The CDR3 runs 17 residues. The CDR3 loop is CASSQEEGAGAKNIQYF. CDR3 DNA: TGTGCCAGCTCACAGGAGGAGGGGGCTGGGGCCAAAAACATTCAGTACTTC.

This clonotype occurred many times. V usage is TRBV7-2 and J usage is TRBJ2-7; no firm D call. This CDR3 has 12 residues. The germline V gene encodes CDR1 SGHTA and CDR2 FQGNSA. With 5 bases removed from V and 3 bases from J, the gap between germline ends came to 8 bases. Written as DNA, the CDR3 is TGTGCCAGCAGCCTGTACCTCTACGAGCAGTACTTC. Its protein product is CASSLYLYEQYF.

This clonotype was observed a handful of times. The rearrangement uses TRBV2 and TRBJ1-1; a weak D match, TRBD1 (5 bases). This CDR3 region has 14 residues. Per the germline V gene, CDR1 is SNHLY and CDR2 is FYNNEI. V was pared by 2 bases and J by 2 bases, with 9 bases between. The CDR3 loop reads CASSEQGRNTEAFF. The CDR3, as DNA: TGTGCCAGCAGTGAACAGGGCCGAAACACTGAAGCTTTCTTT.

This clonotype has only a few counts. The chain has TRBV20-1 and TRBJ1-5; D not certain. V was trimmed by 5 bases and J by 0 bases, leaving 11 bases between them. Per the germline V gene, CDR1 is DFQATT and CDR2 is SNEGSKA (reference sequence). CDR3 length: 14 residues. The CDR3 is CSAAVGYSNQPQHF. CDR3 nucleotides: TGCAGTGCTGCGGTTGGATATAGCAATCAGCCCCAGCATTTT.

This clonotype was observed at least ten times. The J gene is TRBJ1-1, the V gene TRBV27; D perhaps matches TRBD1 (6 bases). V was shortened by 4 bases and J by 1 base, with 10 bases between the two germline ends. Germline V CDR1 and CDR2: MNHEY, SMNVEV (reference sequence). CDR3 length: 14 residues. The CDR3 bases are TGTGCCAGCAGTTCCCGGACAGCGAACACTGAAGCTTTCTTT. Amino acid sequence: CASSSRTANTEAFF.

This clonotype was seen ten or more times. The chain is built from TRBV7-2 and TRBJ2-3; a possible D gene is TRBD2 (5 bases). The V gene lost 5 bases and the J gene lost 4 bases, with 13 bases spanning the gap. Germline V CDR1 and CDR2: SGHTA, FQGNSA. The CDR3 runs to 14 residues. CDR3 region: CASSLLVFADTQYF. The CDR3 region has the DNA TGTGCCAGCAGCCTACTAGTATTCGCAGATACGCAGTATTTT.

With respect to this clonotype: At one of its ends the junction is not consistent with the germline gene, which may arise from a read error. The CDR3 nucleotides are TGTGTCAGCAGCTTAGCGGTCAAGCTGGAGGCGTACAATGAGCAGTTCTTC. Protein product: CVSSLAVKLEAYNEQFF. The chain couples TRBV7-8 to TRBJ2-1, with D perhaps matching TRBD2 (6 bases). CDR3 length: 17 amino acids. Germline loops: CDR1 SGHVS, CDR2 FQNEAQ.

In this sample, this clonotype turned up a few times. The CDR3 is CASSQGNEQFF. As DNA, the CDR3 is TGCGCCAGCAGCCAAGGCAATGAGCAGTTCTTC. The J gene is TRBJ2-1, the V gene TRBV4-3; no reliable D call. The V gene lost 1 base and the J gene lost 6 bases, with 1 base spanning the gap. The CDR3 is 11 amino acids. Germline assignment: CDR1 LGHNA and CDR2 YSLEER.

At least ten counts were recorded for this clonotype. The chain carries TRBV12-3 or TRBV12-4 and TRBJ1-5, with 9 nucleotides matching TRBD1. The CDR3 consists of 15 residues. The V and J ends lost 6 bases and 4 bases, in that order; junction bases with no gene match: 7. CDR3 sequence: CASRSGQGGNQPQHF. The CDR3 DNA follows: TGTGCCAGCAGATCGGGACAGGGCGGAAATCAGCCCCAGCATTTT.

The V and J genes are TRBV18 and TRBJ1-4, with D uncertain. V dropped 4 bases and J dropped 12 bases, with 12 bases sitting between them. The germline V gene encodes CDR1 KGHSH and CDR2 LQKENI. This CDR3 spans 12 amino acids. The CDR3 DNA reads as TGTGCCAGCTCACTGGGAGGGCATGAACTGTTTTTT. Encoded protein: CASSLGGHELFF.

The CDR3 DNA is TGCAGTGCAGATCAGGTAACGGGGGGCAATGAGCAGTTCTTC. This encodes CSADQVTGGNEQFF. The rearrangement links TRBV20-1 to TRBJ2-1, with 7 positions matching TRBD2. CDR3 size: 14 residues. V lost 6 bases to trimming and J lost 6 bases; unmatched junction nucleotides: 11. CDR1 is DFQATT and CDR2 is SNEGSKA in the germline V gene (reference sequence).

This chain connects TRBV11-3 to TRBJ2-1; D gene uncertain. V lost 5 bases and J 5 bases, leaving 16 bases between the germline ends. The germline V gene has CDR1 SGHNT and CDR2 YENEEA. The length of the CDR3 is 15 residues. The CDR3 DNA reads as TGTGCCAGCAGCCGAGGTGTAGGGTTAAACAATGAGCAGTTCTTC. Translated: CASSRGVGLNNEQFF.

This clonotype occurred many times. This chain links TRBV5-6 with TRBJ2-7, with D possibly being TRBD1 (6 bases). Germline loops: CDR1 SGHDT, CDR2 YYEEEE. Trimming shortened V by 1 base and J by 0 bases, and 14 bases separated the two germline ends. The length of the CDR3 is 16 residues. The CDR3 DNA reads TGTGCCAGCAGCTTGATACCAGGGGCCCTCTCCTACGAGCAGTACTTC. Translated, it gives CASSLIPGALSYEQYF.

This sequence joins TRBV3-2 and TRBJ2-2; whether TRBD1, the table's D call, matches the DNA was not checked. TRBV3-2 corresponds to a pseudogene. This CDR3 region has 14 residues. CDR3 in DNA: TGTGCCACCACGGGGCAGGGAAACACCGGGGAGCTGTTTTTT. It specifies CATTGQGNTGELFF.

The genes are TRBV5-6 and TRBJ2-7; D possibly corresponds to TRBD2 (5 bases). The CDR3 has 13 residues. Trimming removed 3 bases at V and 5 bases at J, with 12 bases between. Germline lookup yields CDR1 SGHDT and CDR2 YYEEEE. CDR3 coding DNA: TGTGCCAGCAGCTCCACAGACGGGGACGAGCAGTACTTC. This encodes CASSSTDGDEQYF.

This clonotype was picked up many times. This chain connects TRBV7-9 to TRBJ2-7; D unresolved. Looked up from germline, CDR1 is SEHNR and CDR2 is FQNEAQ (reference sequence). The V gene lost 3 bases and the J gene lost 2 bases, with 8 bases spanning the gap. The length of the CDR3 is 13 residues. The CDR3 sequence: CASSFTVPYEQYF. The CDR3 coding sequence is TGTGCCAGCAGCTTTACAGTCCCCTACGAGCAGTACTTC. The whole variable domain, filled in from reference TRBV7-9 and TRBJ2-7, reads DTGVSQNPRHKITKRGQNVTFRCDPISEHNRLYWYRQTLGQGPEFLTYFQNEAQLEKSRLLSDRFSAERPKGSFSTLEIQRTEQGDSAMYLCASSFTVPYEQYFGPGTRLTVT.